Each of the 21 T cell receptor beta chains below was sequenced from the same sample in a study of blood T cell repertoires in COVID-19 (dated by TCRdb to 2019 to 2021). The library relied on the immunoSEQ multiplex PCR assay. Drawn from immuneACCESS, this table holds only the in-frame rearrangements with V and J called that TCRdb kept. Clones are partly lost; checked studies trace under half to an unresolved V gene and leave the rest unexplained. This sample is represented by roughly 14,000 clones; more than 75% of them were singletons. The ten largest clones take up around 16% of the sample. The sample was peripheral blood. These receptors were collected from a human donor in a cohort sampled during active COVID-19.

The J gene is TRBJ2-3, the V gene TRBV9; a possible D gene is TRBD2 (5 bases). CDR3 length: 14 residues. V was pared by 0 bases and J by 6 bases, with 11 bases between. The germline CDR1 and CDR2 sequences are SGDLS and YYNGEE. CDR3: CASSVVPGGDTQYF. CDR3 DNA: TGTGCCAGCAGCGTAGTACCGGGCGGGGATACGCAGTATTTT.

The rearrangement links TRBV10-3 to TRBJ2-1; 8 bases line up with TRBD2. Per germline, CDR1 ENHRY and CDR2 SYGVKD. After removal of 10 bases from V and 9 bases from J, the junction contained 11 bases not matched to a gene. CDR3 length: 13 residues. This chain's CDR3 is CATTGTRAGEQFF. CDR3 DNA sequence: TGTGCCACAACCGGGACTAGAGCTGGTGAGCAGTTCTTC.

CDR3 amino acids: CASSRDRGTDTQYF. In DNA form, the CDR3 reads TGTGCCAGCAGTCGGGACAGGGGTACAGATACGCAGTATTTT. The chain combines TRBV6-5 with TRBJ2-3; 10 positions match TRBD1. The length of the CDR3 is 14 residues. Trimming at V came to 5 bases and at J to 3 bases, leaving 2 bases not matched to a gene. Germline V gene lookup returns CDR1 MNHEY and CDR2 SVGAGI.

The V gene is TRBV4-1, the J gene TRBJ2-7; 7 bases agree with TRBD2. CDR3 length equals 14 residues. The germline V gene has CDR1 MGHRA and CDR2 YSYEKL. V shed 3 bases and J 3 bases; nucleotides not matched to a gene: 5. CDR3 DNA: TGCGCCAGCAGCCAGGTGGGGGGGAACTACGAGCAGTACTTC. Translation: CASSQVGGNYEQYF.

CDR3 sequence (DNA): TGTGCCAGCAGGCAAGGGGCTGAGGGCAATCAGCCCCAGCATTTT. Its translation: CASRQGAEGNQPQHF. The genes are TRBV6-5 and TRBJ1-5; D might be TRBD1 (5 bases). The CDR3 covers 15 residues. CDR1 is MNHEY, CDR2 SVGAGI, per germline. V was clipped by 6 bases and J by 2 bases, with 14 bases between them.

J is TRBJ1-4 and V is TRBV18, with D tentatively TRBD1 (5 bases). The CDR3 runs 14 residues. V was clipped by 6 bases and J by 3 bases, with 11 bases between them. Germline lookup yields CDR1 KGHSH and CDR2 LQKENI. The CDR3: CASSADSPNEKLFF. CDR3 DNA sequence: TGTGCCAGCTCCGCCGACAGTCCTAATGAAAAACTGTTTTTT.

The chain has TRBV19 and TRBJ2-7; D gene uncertain. Trimming pared 3 bases from V and 1 base from J, leaving 10 bases between. CDR1 and CDR2 from the germline V gene are LNHDA and SQIVND (reference sequence). The CDR3 spans 14 residues. CDR3 nucleotide sequence: TGTGCCAGTAGTATTGTCGCGTATTCCTACGAGCAGTACTTC. Encoded protein: CASSIVAYSYEQYF.

This chain connects TRBV3-1 (or the pseudogene TRBV3-2) to TRBJ1-6; D gene uncertain. Germline V gene sequence: CDR1 LGHDT, CDR2 YNNKEL (reference sequence). Trimming took off 4 bases at V and 9 bases at J, with 10 bases between the two ends. The CDR3 spans 13 residues. The CDR3 is CASSRRGSSPLHF. The CDR3 DNA follows: TGTGCCAGCAGCCGAAGAGGAAGTTCACCCCTCCACTTT.

This clone was seen a few times. Compared with germline, one end of the junction differs, possibly owing to a read error. The J gene is TRBJ2-7, the V gene TRBV7-2, with 8 bases identical to TRBD2. Germline CDR1 is SGHTA and CDR2 is FQGNSA. The CDR3 has 13 residues. CDR3: CASSSRPGLGLGF. The CDR3, as DNA: TGTGCCAGCAGCTCCCGTCCGGGACTAGGTTTGGGCTTC. Using reference TRBV7-2 and TRBJ2-7 for the parts outside the CDR3, the full variable domain is GAGVSQSPSNKVTEKGKDVELRCDPISGHTALYWYRQSLGQGLEFLIYFQGNSAPDKSGLPSDRFSAERTGGSVSTLTIQRTQQEDSAVYLCASSSRPGLGLGFGPGTRLTVT.

The chain recombines TRBV2 with TRBJ1-2, with D hard to call. V dropped 6 bases and J dropped 5 bases, with 10 bases sitting between them. The length of the CDR3 is 12 residues. The germline V gene encodes CDR1 SNHLY and CDR2 FYNNEI. The CDR3 sequence: CASRLEGYGYTF. The CDR3 coding sequence is TGTGCCAGCAGGTTGGAGGGTTATGGCTACACCTTC.

This chain joins TRBV2 and TRBJ2-1; a possible D gene is TRBD1 (5 bases). Germline V gives CDR1 SNHLY, CDR2 FYNNEI. The CDR3 covers 15 residues. Trimming shortened V by 9 bases and J by 4 bases, and 19 bases separated the two germline ends. CDR3 nucleotides: TGTGCCAGTGGATGGGGCAGGATCAATTACAATGAGCAGTTCTTC. Protein product: CASGWGRINYNEQFF. Full variable domain (outside the CDR3, taken from reference TRBV2 and TRBJ2-1): EPEVTQTPSHQVTQMGQEVILRCVPISNHLYFYWYRQILGQKVEFLVSFYNNEISEKSEIFDDQFSVERPDGSNFTLKIRSTKLEDSAMYFCASGWGRINYNEQFFGPGTRLTVL.

This clone appeared a single time. The J gene is TRBJ2-2, the V gene TRBV24-1; no reliable D call. Germline V gene sequence: CDR1 KGHDR, CDR2 SFDVKD. The CDR3 loop spans 16 amino acids. V shed 2 bases and J shed 5 bases, with 14 bases lying between them. CDR3 in amino acids: CATSDSRRFGTGELFF. As DNA, the CDR3 is TGTGCCACCAGTGATTCGAGGCGCTTTGGGACCGGGGAGCTGTTTTTT.

This CDR3 reads CASSQGLSGANTQYF. CDR3 sequence (DNA): TGTGCCAGCAGCCAAGGTTTGTCAGGGGCTAATACGCAGTATTTT. The chain has TRBV4-2 and TRBJ2-3, with D possibly being TRBD1 (6 bases). Deletions cut 1 base from V and 7 bases from J, with 15 bases between. This CDR3 spans 15 amino acids. Germline-derived CDR1 and CDR2 are LGHNA and YNFKEQ.

This clone was picked up a small number of times. The gene calls are TRBV2 and TRBJ1-5; D may be TRBD1 (5 bases). This CDR3 comprises 15 residues. Trimming cost V 11 bases and J 1 base, with 18 bases left between them. Per germline, CDR1 SNHLY and CDR2 FYNNEI. This CDR3 is CARGGGFGSNQPQHF. In nucleotides, the CDR3 is TGTGCCCGCGGGGGGGGGTTTGGGAGCAATCAGCCCCAGCATTTT. Complete variable domain (other parts from reference TRBV2 and TRBJ1-5): EPEVTQTPSHQVTQMGQEVILRCVPISNHLYFYWYRQILGQKVEFLVSFYNNEISEKSEIFDDQFSVERPDGSNFTLKIRSTKLEDSAMYFCARGGGFGSNQPQHFGDGTRLSIL.

This clone was recorded only once. The J gene is TRBJ1-6, the V gene TRBV30; 11 bases are shared with TRBD1. The CDR3 totals 13 residues. Trimming at V came to 6 bases and at J to 10 bases, leaving 5 bases not matched to a gene. Germline CDR1 GTSNPN, CDR2 SVGIG (reference sequence). The CDR3 DNA follows: TGTGCCTGCTCGGACAGGGGGCTATCACCCCTCCACTTT. It yields the protein CACSDRGLSPLHF.

V and J are TRBV7-3 and TRBJ1-1, with D uncertain. The ends were cut back, 2 bases at V and 4 bases at J, with 8 bases in the middle. Germline loops: CDR1 SGHTA, CDR2 FQGTGA. There are 13 residues in the CDR3. In DNA form, the CDR3 reads TGTGCCAGCAGCTTATCGACGGGCACTGAAGCTTTCTTT. It codes for CASSLSTGTEAFF.

V is TRBV12-3 or TRBV12-4 and J is TRBJ2-7; 10 bases line up with TRBD1. With V trimmed by 7 bases and J by 3 bases, 3 bases remained unmatched. The CDR3 is made up of 13 amino acids. CDR3 DNA sequence: TGTGCCAGCACCGGGACAGGGGACTACGAGCAGTACTTC. This sequence encodes CASTGTGDYEQYF.

This chain links TRBV6-2 or TRBV6-3 with TRBJ1-4; D remains unclear. Germline assignment: CDR1 MNHEY and CDR2 SVGEGT. The V end lost 2 bases, the J end lost 6 bases, and 16 bases lay between the germline ends. This CDR3 is 16 amino acids long. This chain's CDR3 is CASSYGAAALHEKLFF. The CDR3 bases are TGTGCCAGCAGTTACGGTGCCGCGGCTCTTCATGAAAAACTGTTTTTT.

The chain employs TRBV5-1 and TRBJ2-7, with D maybe TRBD2 (6 bases). The germline V and J ends were trimmed by 0 bases and 4 bases, with 8 bases remaining between them. Germline V gives CDR1 SGHRS, CDR2 YFSETQ. CDR3 length: 13 amino acids. The CDR3 DNA follows: TGCGCCAGCAGCTTGGATGGGGGGTACGAGCAGTACTTC. Encoded protein: CASSLDGGYEQYF.

V gene TRBV6-5 combines with J gene TRBJ2-2; D gene unclear. Germline values: CDR1 MNHEY, CDR2 SVGAGI. The CDR3 is 15 amino acids. Trimming cost V 5 bases and J 5 bases, with 15 bases left between them. The CDR3 here is CASSKTPAATGELFF. Here the CDR3 DNA reads TGTGCCAGCAGTAAGACCCCGGCGGCTACCGGGGAGCTGTTTTTT.

CDR3 region: CASSHPLGEQYF. The CDR3 DNA follows: TGCGCCAGCAGCCACCCACTAGGCGAGCAGTACTTC. This chain connects TRBV4-1 to TRBJ2-7; D possibly corresponds to TRBD2 (5 bases). The CDR3 loop spans 12 amino acids. V was trimmed by 3 bases and J by 6 bases, leaving 9 bases between them. Per germline, CDR1 MGHRA and CDR2 YSYEKL.